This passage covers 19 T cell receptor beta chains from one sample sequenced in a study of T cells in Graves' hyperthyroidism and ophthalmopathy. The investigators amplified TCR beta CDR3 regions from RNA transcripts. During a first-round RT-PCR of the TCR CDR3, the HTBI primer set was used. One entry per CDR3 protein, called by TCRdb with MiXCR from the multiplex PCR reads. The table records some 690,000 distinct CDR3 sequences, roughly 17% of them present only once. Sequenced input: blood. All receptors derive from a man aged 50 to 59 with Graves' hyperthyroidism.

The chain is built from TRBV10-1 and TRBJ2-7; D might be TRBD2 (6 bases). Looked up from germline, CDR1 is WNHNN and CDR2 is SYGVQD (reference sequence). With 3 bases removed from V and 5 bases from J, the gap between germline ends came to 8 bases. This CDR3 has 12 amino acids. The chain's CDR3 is CASSDPGDEQYF. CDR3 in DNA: TGCGCCAGCAGTGACCCGGGGGACGAGCAGTACTTC.

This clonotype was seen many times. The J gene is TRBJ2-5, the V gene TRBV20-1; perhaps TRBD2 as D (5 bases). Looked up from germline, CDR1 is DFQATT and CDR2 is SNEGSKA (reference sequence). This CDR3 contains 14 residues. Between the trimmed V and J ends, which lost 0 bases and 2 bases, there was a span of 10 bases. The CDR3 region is CSARDPRLQETQYF. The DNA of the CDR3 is TGCAGTGCTAGAGATCCGAGACTACAAGAGACCCAGTACTTC.

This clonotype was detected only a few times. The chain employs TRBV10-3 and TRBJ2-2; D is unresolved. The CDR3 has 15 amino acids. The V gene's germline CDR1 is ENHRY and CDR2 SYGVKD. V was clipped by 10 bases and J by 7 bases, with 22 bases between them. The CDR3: CASAAPPIGFGELFF. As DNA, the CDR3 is TGTGCCAGCGCCGCTCCTCCCATAGGGTTCGGGGAGCTGTTTTTT.

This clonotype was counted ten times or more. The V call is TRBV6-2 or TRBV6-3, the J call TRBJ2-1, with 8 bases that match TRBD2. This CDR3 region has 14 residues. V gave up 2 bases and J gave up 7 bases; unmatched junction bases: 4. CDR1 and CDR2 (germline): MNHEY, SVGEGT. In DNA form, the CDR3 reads TGTGCCAGCAGTTACGCGACGGGGGGGAATGAGCAGTTCTTC. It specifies CASSYATGGNEQFF.

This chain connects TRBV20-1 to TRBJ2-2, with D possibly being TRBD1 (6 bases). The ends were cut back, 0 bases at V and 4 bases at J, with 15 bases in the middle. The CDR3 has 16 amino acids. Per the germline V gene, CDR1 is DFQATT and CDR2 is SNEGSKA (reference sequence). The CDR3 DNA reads TGCAGTGCTAGAGAAACCGGGACAAGGACCACCGGGGAGCTGTTTTTT. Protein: CSARETGTRTTGELFF.

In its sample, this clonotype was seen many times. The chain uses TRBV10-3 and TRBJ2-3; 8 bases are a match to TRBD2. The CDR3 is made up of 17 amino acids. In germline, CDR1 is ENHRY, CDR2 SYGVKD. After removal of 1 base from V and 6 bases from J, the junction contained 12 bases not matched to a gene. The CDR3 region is CAISEFNEREKWDTQYF. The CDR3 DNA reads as TGTGCCATCAGTGAGTTCAATGAGCGGGAGAAATGGGATACGCAGTATTTT.

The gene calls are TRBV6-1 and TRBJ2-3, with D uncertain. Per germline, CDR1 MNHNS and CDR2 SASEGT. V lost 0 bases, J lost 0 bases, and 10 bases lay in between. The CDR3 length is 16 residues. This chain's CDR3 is CASSEAAHASTDTQYF. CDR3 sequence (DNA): TGTGCCAGCAGTGAAGCAGCTCATGCCAGCACAGATACGCAGTATTTT.

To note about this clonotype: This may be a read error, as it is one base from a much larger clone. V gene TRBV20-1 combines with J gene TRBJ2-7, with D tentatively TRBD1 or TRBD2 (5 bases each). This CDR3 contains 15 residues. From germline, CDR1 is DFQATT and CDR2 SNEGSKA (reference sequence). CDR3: CSTRTTSGYSYEQYF. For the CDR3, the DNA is TGCAGTACTAGGACAACCTCGGGATACTCCTACGAGCAGTACTTC.

Here the CDR3 DNA reads TGCAGTGCTAGAAGCGGTTACAATGAGCAGTTCTTC. It translates to CSARSGYNEQFF. The chain carries TRBV20-1 and TRBJ2-1, with a weak D call TRBD2 (5 bases). Germline V gives CDR1 DFQATT, CDR2 SNEGSKA (reference sequence). Between the trimmed V and J ends, which lost 2 bases and 4 bases, there was a span of 6 bases. This CDR3 comprises 12 residues.

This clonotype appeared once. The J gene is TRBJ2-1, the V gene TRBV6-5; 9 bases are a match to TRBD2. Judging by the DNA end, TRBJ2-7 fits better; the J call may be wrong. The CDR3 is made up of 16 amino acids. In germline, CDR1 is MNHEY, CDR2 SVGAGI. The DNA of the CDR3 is TGTGCCAGCAGTTACTCTTTTCTAGCGGGGTACAATGAGCAGTACTTC. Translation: CASSYSFLAGYNEQYF.

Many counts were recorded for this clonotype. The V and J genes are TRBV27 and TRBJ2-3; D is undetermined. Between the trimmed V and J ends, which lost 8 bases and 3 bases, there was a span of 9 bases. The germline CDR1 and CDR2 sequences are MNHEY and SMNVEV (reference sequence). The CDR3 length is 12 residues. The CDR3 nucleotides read TGTGCCAGCGGGCTCGGAACAGATACGCAGTATTTT. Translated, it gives CASGLGTDTQYF.

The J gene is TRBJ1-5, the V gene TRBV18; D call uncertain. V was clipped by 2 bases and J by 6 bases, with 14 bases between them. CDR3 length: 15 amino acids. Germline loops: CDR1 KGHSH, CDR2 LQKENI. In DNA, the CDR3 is TGTGCCAGCTCACCAGCCTTCGGGAGGGCTCAGCCCCAGCATTTT. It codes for CASSPAFGRAQPQHF.

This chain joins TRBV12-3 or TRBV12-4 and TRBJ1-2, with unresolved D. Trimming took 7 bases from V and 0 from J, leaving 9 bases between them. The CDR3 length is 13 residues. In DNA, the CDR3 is TGTGCCAGCACCTACCATTCTAACTATGGCTACACCTTC. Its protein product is CASTYHSNYGYTF.

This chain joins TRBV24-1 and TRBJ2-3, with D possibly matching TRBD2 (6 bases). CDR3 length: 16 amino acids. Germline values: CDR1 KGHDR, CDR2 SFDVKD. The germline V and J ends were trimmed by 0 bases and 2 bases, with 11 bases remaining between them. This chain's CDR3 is CATSDLSAGVTDTQYF. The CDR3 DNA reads TGTGCCACCAGTGATTTGTCAGCGGGCGTCACAGATACGCAGTATTTT.

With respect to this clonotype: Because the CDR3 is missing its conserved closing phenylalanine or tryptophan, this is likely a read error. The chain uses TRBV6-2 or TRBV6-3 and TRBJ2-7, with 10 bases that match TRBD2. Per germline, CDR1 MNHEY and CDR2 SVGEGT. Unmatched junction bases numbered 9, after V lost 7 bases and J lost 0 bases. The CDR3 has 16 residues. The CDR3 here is CASISQWTSGSYEQYL. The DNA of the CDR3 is TGTGCCAGCATTTCCCAGTGGACTAGCGGCTCCTACGAGCAGTACCTC.

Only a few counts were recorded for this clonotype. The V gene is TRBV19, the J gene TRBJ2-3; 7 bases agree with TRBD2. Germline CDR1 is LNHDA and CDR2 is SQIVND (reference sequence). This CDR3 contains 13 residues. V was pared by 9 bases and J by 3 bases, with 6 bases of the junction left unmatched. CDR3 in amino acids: CASKAGTTDTQYF. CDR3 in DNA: TGTGCCAGCAAAGCGGGAACGACAGATACGCAGTATTTT.

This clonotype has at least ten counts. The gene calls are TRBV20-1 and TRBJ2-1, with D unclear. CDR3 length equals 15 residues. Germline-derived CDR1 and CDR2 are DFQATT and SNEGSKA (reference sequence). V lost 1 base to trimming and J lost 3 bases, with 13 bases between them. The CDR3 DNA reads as TGCAGTGCTAGAGGAATCTACGACGGCTACAATGAGCAGTTCTTC. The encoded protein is CSARGIYDGYNEQFF.

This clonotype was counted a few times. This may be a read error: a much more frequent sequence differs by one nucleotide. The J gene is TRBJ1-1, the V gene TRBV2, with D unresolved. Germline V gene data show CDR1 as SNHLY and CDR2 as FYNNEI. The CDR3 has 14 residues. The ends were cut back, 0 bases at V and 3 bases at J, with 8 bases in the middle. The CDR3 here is CASSEAPRDTEAFF. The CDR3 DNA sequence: TGTGCCAGCAGTGAAGCCCCTCGGGACACTGAAGCTTTCTTT.

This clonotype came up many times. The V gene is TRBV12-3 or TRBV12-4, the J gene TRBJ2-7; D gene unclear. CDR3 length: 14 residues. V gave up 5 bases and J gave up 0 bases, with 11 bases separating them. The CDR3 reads CASSARPSSYEQYF. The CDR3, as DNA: TGTGCCAGCAGTGCCAGACCGAGCTCCTACGAGCAGTACTTC.